Listed here are 28 T cell receptor beta chains from one sample, sequenced in a study of blood T cell repertoires in COVID-19. The repertoire was sequenced with immunoSEQ multiplex PCR; TCRdb's copy has only in-frame clones and lacks some. The sample holds a few hundred thousand clones; approximately 85% are singletons and the top ten take 5.1%. The sequencing input was peripheral blood. These receptors were obtained from a man aged 50 or older with active or convalescent COVID-19.

The chain employs TRBV5-4 and TRBJ1-2; a weak D match, TRBD1 (6 bases). The length of the CDR3 is 14 residues. Germline CDR1 SGHNT, CDR2 YYREEE (reference sequence). Trimming shortened V by 0 bases and J by 4 bases, and 10 bases separated the two germline ends. The CDR3, as DNA: TGTGCCAGCAGCTTGGGGACAGAAGGCTATGGCTACACCTTC. Residues: CASSLGTEGYGYTF.

This clone appeared a few times. The chain recombines TRBV12-2 with TRBJ2-3; the table's D gene call, TRBD2, was not cross checked with the DNA. TRBV12-2 is designated a pseudogene. This CDR3 is built from 13 residues. This CDR3 is CASRPRGLDTQYF. DNA of the CDR3: TGTGCAAGTCGCCCCCGGGGTTTGGATACGCAGTATTTT.

The chain is built from TRBV27 and TRBJ1-1; D perhaps matches TRBD1 (5 bases). The CDR3 length is 13 residues. CDR1 is MNHEY, CDR2 SMNVEV, per germline (reference sequence). V dropped 8 bases and J dropped 1 base, with 11 bases sitting between them. As DNA, the CDR3 is TGTGCCAGCGTTGGGGGGACGAACACTGAAGCTTTCTTT. It specifies CASVGGTNTEAFF.

The chain has TRBV5-5 and TRBJ2-7; 11 positions match TRBD2. This CDR3 is 15 amino acids long. CDR1 and CDR2 from the germline V gene are SGHKS and YYEKEE (reference sequence). J was trimmed by 2 bases and V by 2 bases; bases with no gene match: 3. The CDR3 sequence: CASSFLAGGTYEQYF. The DNA of the CDR3 is TGTGCCAGCAGCTTCCTAGCGGGAGGTACCTACGAGCAGTACTTC.

The gene calls are TRBV4-1 and TRBJ1-1; 10 nucleotides align to TRBD1. CDR1 and CDR2 from the germline V gene are MGHRA and YSYEKL. This CDR3 comprises 16 residues. V trimming: 1 base; J trimming: 5 bases; junction bases outside the gene matches: 7. CDR3 sequence: CASSQARGQGTTEAFF. The CDR3 DNA sequence: TGCGCCAGCAGCCAAGCACGGGGACAGGGGACGACTGAAGCTTTCTTT.

The gene calls are TRBV28 and TRBJ2-2, with a weak D call TRBD2 (5 bases). CDR3 length: 12 residues. The germline V gene encodes CDR1 MDHEN and CDR2 SYDVKM. V was trimmed by 3 bases and J by 7 bases, leaving 6 bases between them. In DNA form, the CDR3 reads TGTGCCAGCAGTTTGGAGGTCGGGGAGCTGTTTTTT. This gives the protein CASSLEVGELFF. Drawing the rest from reference TRBV28 and TRBJ2-2, the complete variable domain is DVKVTQSSRYLVKRTGEKVFLECVQDMDHENMFWYRQDPGLGLRLIYFSYDVKMKEKGDIPEGYSVSREKKERFSLILESASTNQTSMYLCASSLEVGELFFGEGSRLTVL.

This clone was observed a single time. The chain recombines TRBV15 with TRBJ2-5; D remains ambiguous. V was trimmed by 0 bases and J by 5 bases, leaving 7 bases between them. Per the germline V gene, CDR1 is LNHNV and CDR2 is YYDKDF (reference sequence). This CDR3 is 13 amino acids long. The CDR3 is CATSRDAAETQYF. In DNA form, the CDR3 reads TGTGCCACCAGCAGAGATGCCGCGGAGACCCAGTACTTC.

This clone came up once. The V gene is TRBV30, the J gene TRBJ1-5, with 8 positions matching TRBD1. The CDR3 is 15 amino acids. Looked up from germline, CDR1 is GTSNPN and CDR2 is SVGIG (reference sequence). The V segment lost 1 base and the J segment 5 bases; nucleotides outside the gene matches: 7. The CDR3 sequence is CAWSDRQGTYQPQHF. CDR3 nucleotide sequence: TGTGCCTGGAGTGACCGACAGGGGACTTATCAGCCCCAGCATTTT.

The V call is TRBV4-2, the J call TRBJ2-6; maybe TRBD2 (6 bases). Per the germline V gene, CDR1 is LGHNA and CDR2 is YNFKEQ. This CDR3 region has 17 residues. The germline V and J ends were trimmed by 3 bases and 4 bases, with 16 bases remaining between them. The CDR3 nucleotides are TGTGCCAGCAGCCAGGAAGAAACGGGAGCAGGGGCCAACGTCCTGACTTTC. Amino acids: CASSQEETGAGANVLTF.

To note about this clone: One junction end does not reproduce the germline sequence, and a read error may be involved. The gene calls are TRBV5-1 and TRBJ1-1; D uncertain. Germline V gene data show CDR1 as SGHRS and CDR2 as YFSETQ. The CDR3 covers 15 residues. CDR3 nucleotide sequence: TGCGCCAGCAGCTTGTCTCCGCAAGCGAACTCTGAAGCTTTCTTT. Protein product: CASSLSPQANSEAFF.

The V call is TRBV11-2, the J call TRBJ1-6; TRBD1 agrees at 7 bases. J lost 0 bases, V lost 4 bases, and 6 bases had no gene match. Germline loops: CDR1 SGHAT, CDR2 FQNNGV. CDR3 length: 17 residues. This CDR3 reads CASSSSGGSSYNSPLHF. The DNA of the CDR3 is TGTGCCAGCAGCTCTTCAGGGGGAAGCTCCTATAATTCACCCCTCCACTTT.

The chain carries TRBV18 and TRBJ2-7, with 12 nucleotides matching TRBD2. The CDR3 is made up of 16 amino acids. Looked up from germline, CDR1 is KGHSH and CDR2 is LQKENI. Unmatched junction bases numbered 5, after V lost 4 bases and J lost 1 base. Here the CDR3 DNA reads TGTGCCAGCTCACTGCTAGCGGGGGGGGTGTCCTACGAGCAGTACTTC. Translating gives CASSLLAGGVSYEQYF.

The chain combines TRBV18 with TRBJ2-3, with 7 nucleotides matching TRBD1. Trimming cost V 2 bases and J 0 bases; bases outside gene matches: 5. CDR3 length: 16 amino acids. Germline V gives CDR1 KGHSH, CDR2 LQKENI. For the CDR3, the DNA is TGTGCCAGCTCACCATTCCCGGGACAGAGCACAGATACGCAGTATTTT. This translates into CASSPFPGQSTDTQYF.

This clone is a singleton in its sample. The chain uses TRBV24-1 and TRBJ2-1; 8 nucleotides match TRBD1. The V and J ends lost 2 bases and 6 bases, in that order; junction bases with no gene match: 14. This CDR3 has 18 amino acids. The germline V gene has CDR1 KGHDR and CDR2 SFDVKD. The CDR3 DNA sequence: TGTGCCACCAGTGATTCGGCGGGTGCCGGGACAGGTCGCAATGAGCAGTTCTTC. Its translation: CATSDSAGAGTGRNEQFF.

In its sample, this clone was seen once. The chain recombines TRBV23-1 with TRBJ1-1; 7 bases align to TRBD1. TRBV23-1 is noted as an ORF with a role that remains uncertain. The V and J ends lost 2 bases and 11 bases, in that order; junction bases with no gene match: 20. The CDR3 spans 17 residues. CDR3 sequence reads: CASSQTLGQAENKGAFF. The CDR3 DNA sequence: TGCGCCAGCAGTCAAACCCTAGGACAGGCCGAGAACAAGGGGGCTTTCTTT.

The chain combines TRBV6-5 with TRBJ2-7; 8 bases match TRBD1. CDR3 size: 14 residues. The germline V gene encodes CDR1 MNHEY and CDR2 SVGAGI. V was pared by 6 bases and J by 3 bases, with 7 bases of the junction left unmatched. This chain's CDR3 is CASRITRGHYEQYF. The CDR3 nucleotides read TGTGCCAGCAGGATTACCAGGGGGCACTACGAGCAGTACTTC.

The chain couples TRBV9 to TRBJ1-6, with D perhaps TRBD1 (6 bases). The V and J ends lost 3 bases and 8 bases respectively, with 12 bases between them. The CDR3 is 14 amino acids. Germline V gene data show CDR1 as SGDLS and CDR2 as YYNGEE. The chain's CDR3 is CASSERDTYSPLHF. CDR3 coding DNA: TGTGCCAGCAGCGAGAGGGACACCTATTCACCCCTCCACTTT.

J is TRBJ2-7 and V is TRBV15; 7 nucleotides align to TRBD2. Germline CDR1 LNHNV, CDR2 YYDKDF (reference sequence). The J segment lost 3 bases and the V segment lost 1 base, leaving 12 bases of the junction unmatched. The CDR3 contains 17 residues. The CDR3 region is CATSRAAAGTTFYEQYF. The DNA of the CDR3 is TGTGCCACCAGCAGAGCGGCGGCCGGGACTACTTTCTACGAGCAGTACTTC.

The chain employs TRBV6-5 and TRBJ2-7; 8 nucleotides line up with TRBD2. V lost 6 bases to trimming and J lost 3 bases; unmatched junction nucleotides: 10. The CDR3 length is 15 residues. Looked up from germline, CDR1 is MNHEY and CDR2 is SVGAGI. Here the CDR3 reads CASRTRRGDRYEQYF. Here the CDR3 DNA reads TGTGCCAGCAGAACGAGGCGGGGGGACCGCTACGAGCAGTACTTC.

In this sample, this clone turned up a few times. This sequence joins TRBV7-8 and TRBJ1-3; a weak D match, TRBD1 (5 bases). This CDR3 spans 16 amino acids. Germline CDR1 and CDR2: SGHVS and FQNEAQ. V was pared by 1 base and J by 0 bases, with 10 bases between. The CDR3 here is CASSLGYRTSGNTIYF. In DNA, the CDR3 is TGTGCCAGCAGCTTAGGCTACAGGACCTCTGGAAACACCATATATTTT.

The chain has TRBV3-1 (or the pseudogene TRBV3-2) and TRBJ2-5; TRBD1 aligns across 10 bases. The CDR3 runs to 16 residues. The germline V gene encodes CDR1 LGHDT and CDR2 YNNKEL (reference sequence). Trimming took 5 bases from V and 4 from J; bases not matched to a gene: 10. The CDR3: CASSDRVGTGVETQYF. CDR3 nucleotides: TGTGCCAGCAGCGATAGAGTGGGGACAGGGGTAGAGACCCAGTACTTC.

This chain uses TRBV6-5 with TRBJ2-1; TRBD2 agrees at 9 bases. The germline V gene encodes CDR1 MNHEY and CDR2 SVGAGI. The ends lost 7 bases at V and 6 bases at J; junction bases unmatched: 10. The CDR3 extends over 15 amino acids. CDR3 bases: TGTGCCAGCAACAAGGTCGCTAGCGGGATCAATGAGCAGTTCTTC. It encodes CASNKVASGINEQFF.

This clone appeared a few times. V gene TRBV10-2 combines with J gene TRBJ1-1, with D tentatively TRBD1 (5 bases). Trimming took off 2 bases at V and 5 bases at J, with 9 bases between the two ends. This CDR3 has 13 amino acids. Germline CDR1 reads WSHSY; CDR2 reads SAAADI. CDR3 amino acids: CASSEGARTEAFF. The CDR3 coding sequence is TGCGCCAGCAGTGAGGGGGCTAGGACTGAAGCTTTCTTT.

The chain employs TRBV7-8 and TRBJ1-2; 12 nucleotides align to TRBD1. The germline CDR1 and CDR2 sequences are SGHVS and FQNEAQ. V dropped 5 bases and J dropped 10; count of bases not matched to a gene: 11. This CDR3 spans 15 amino acids. For the CDR3, the DNA is TGTGCCAGCAGCCACACTACCGGGACAGGGGGCCACTACACCTTC. Its translation: CASSHTTGTGGHYTF.

This chain uses TRBV3-1 (or the pseudogene TRBV3-2) with TRBJ1-1; D unclear. The V end lost 1 base, the J end lost 4 bases, and 7 bases lay between the germline ends. The CDR3 is 13 residues long. Germline assignment: CDR1 LGHDT and CDR2 YNNKEL (reference sequence). The CDR3 region has the DNA TGTGCCAGCAGCCAAGGAGGCGGCACTGAAGCTTTCTTT. Translating gives CASSQGGGTEAFF.

The rearrangement uses TRBV27 and TRBJ1-6; no clear D gene. The germline V and J ends were trimmed by 6 bases and 7 bases, with 10 bases remaining between them. Germline assignment: CDR1 MNHEY and CDR2 SMNVEV (reference sequence). The CDR3 length is 13 residues. CDR3 bases: TGTGCCAGCAGGTTGGTGGAGAATTCACCCCTCCACTTT. Protein product: CASRLVENSPLHF.

The V call is TRBV4-2, the J call TRBJ2-3; 11 positions match TRBD2. The CDR3 sequence is 15 residues long. Germline CDR1 reads LGHNA; CDR2 reads YNFKEQ. V shed 4 bases, J shed 2 bases, and the junction held 2 bases outside the gene matches. This chain's CDR3 is CASSPTSGDTDTQYF. As DNA, the CDR3 is TGTGCCAGCAGCCCGACTAGCGGGGACACAGATACGCAGTATTTT.

This clone was seen many times. The chain carries TRBV5-1 and TRBJ2-1; 8 nucleotides match TRBD2. The ends lost 6 bases at V and 5 bases at J; junction bases unmatched: 13. Germline lookup yields CDR1 SGHRS and CDR2 YFSETQ. This CDR3 contains 16 residues. The CDR3, as DNA: TGCGCCAGCACGGGTCGGGAGGGCCGACCAAACAATGAGCAGTTCTTC. It specifies CASTGREGRPNNEQFF.